Presented here are 5 T cell receptor beta chains from one specimen sequenced in a study of beta chain features in type 1 diabetes. Overall study results and limits: A moderate, significant TCRB CDR3 shortening appeared in type 1 diabetes across four CD4+ subsets.

These receptors lack a known antigen. TCRB transcripts that were expressed got sequenced, as all of the isolated RNA had been reverse transcribed. The method was immunoSEQ multiplex PCR; TCRdb's version includes in-frame clones alone and lacks a portion of them. Here the sample spans roughly 240,000 clones, about 24% being singletons. The specimen sequenced was naive CD4+ T cells from blood. The receptors were sampled from a woman aged 25-40 years with type 1 diabetes.

The sample holds one count of this clone. The chain joins TRBV5-1 to TRBJ1-1; 11 bases match TRBD1. Unmatched junction bases numbered 12, after V lost 4 bases and J lost 4 bases. CDR1 is SGHRS and CDR2 is YFSETQ in the germline V gene. The CDR3 consists of 17 residues. CDR3 amino acids: CASSVKGQGARGTEAFF. CDR3 bases: TGCGCCAGCAGCGTGAAAGGACAGGGGGCGAGGGGCACTGAAGCTTTCTTT.

The rearrangement links TRBV6-4 to TRBJ2-7, with 7 bases lining up with TRBD1. Germline V lookup: CDR1 MRHNA, CDR2 SNTAGT. V shed 10 bases, J shed 2 bases, and the junction held 11 bases outside the gene matches. CDR3 length equals 14 residues. CDR3 nucleotides: TGTGCCAACGTAAACAGGGGCCTTACCTACGAGCAGTACTTC. Amino acid sequence: CANVNRGLTYEQYF.

This clone appeared a few times. The rearrangement joins TRBV5-1 to TRBJ2-1, with 7 bases lining up with TRBD2. The CDR3 contains 16 residues. Germline V gene sequence: CDR1 SGHRS, CDR2 YFSETQ. Trimming at V came to 0 bases and at J to 3 bases, leaving 6 bases not matched to a gene. CDR3 nucleotides: TGCGCCAGCAGCTTGGCGATCCAGCGGGACTACAATGAGCAGTTCTTC. It encodes CASSLAIQRDYNEQFF.

The gene calls are TRBV4-1 and TRBJ2-3; 12 bases match TRBD2. Germline V CDR1 and CDR2: MGHRA, YSYEKL. The J segment lost 3 bases and the V segment lost 1 base, leaving 5 bases of the junction unmatched. The CDR3 is 17 amino acids. The CDR3 DNA reads TGCGCCAGCAGCCAAGTAGCTAGCGGGAGGGGGACAGATACGCAGTATTTT. It encodes CASSQVASGRGTDTQYF.

The V call is TRBV5-6, the J call TRBJ2-4; 8 bases match TRBD1. J gave up 4 bases and V 3 bases, and 0 bases lay outside the gene matches. This CDR3 region has 13 residues. CDR1 and CDR2 (germline): SGHDT, YYEEEE. CDR3 bases: TGTGCCAGCAGCTGGGACAGGAAAAACATTCAGTACTTC. Protein sequence: CASSWDRKNIQYF.